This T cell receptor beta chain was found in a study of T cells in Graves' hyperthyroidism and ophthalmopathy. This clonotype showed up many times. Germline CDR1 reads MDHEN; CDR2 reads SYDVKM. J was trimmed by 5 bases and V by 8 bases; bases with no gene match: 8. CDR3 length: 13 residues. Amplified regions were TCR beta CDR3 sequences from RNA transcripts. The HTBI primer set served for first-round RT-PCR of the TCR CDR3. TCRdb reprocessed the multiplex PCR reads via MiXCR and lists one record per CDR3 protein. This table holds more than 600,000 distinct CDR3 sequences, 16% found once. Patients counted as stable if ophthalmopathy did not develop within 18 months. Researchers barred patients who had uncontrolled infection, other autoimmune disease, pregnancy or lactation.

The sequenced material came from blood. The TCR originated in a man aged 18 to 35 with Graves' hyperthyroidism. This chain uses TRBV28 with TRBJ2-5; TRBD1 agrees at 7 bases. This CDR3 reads CASAATGEETQYF. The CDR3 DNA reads TGTGCCAGCGCCGCAACAGGGGAGGAGACCCAGTACTTC.